This T cell receptor (beta chain) was found in a study of cytomegalovirus exposure and HLA in healthy donors. Turning to the study itself: One earlier analysis, a look at some 180 million T cells, found about 110 million unique TCR beta sequences. Whole-study findings and limits: Highly shared variants forming one cluster were likely a sequencing artifact. Of the V segments, some could not be distinguished, including TRBV6-2 and TRBV6-3, and were excluded.

A remark on this clone: Its antigen is unknown.

The germline CDR1 and CDR2 sequences are SGHVS and FQNEAQ. V was cut by 5 bases and J by 4 bases, with 10 bases left in between. The CDR3 length is 13 residues. Primers: 60 Vbeta forward and 13 Jbeta reverse. Clones were sequenced by immunoSEQ multiplex PCR, and TCRdb holds only the in-frame ones, with some missing. Of approximately 100,000 clones in the sample, less than 80% are singletons; the top ten hold less than 9.5%. This receptor was identified in a woman in her forties or fifties in good health and CMV-seropositive. V gene TRBV7-8 combines with J gene TRBJ2-3; D ambiguous. Sample: PBMCs. The chain's CDR3 is CASSPPQADTQYF. CDR3 coding DNA: TGTGCCAGCAGCCCCCCCCAGGCAGATACGCAGTATTTT.